These T cell receptor beta chains were read from a single sample in a study of OX40 agonist ivuxolimab in advanced cancers. The assay was immunoSEQ multiplex PCR, and TCRdb's table has in-frame clones only and misses some. The repertoire consists of 77,000 or so clones, with over 85% occurring once and the leading ten covering approximately 0.32%. Material: CD4+ or CD8+ T cells sorted from blood, obtained in a trial of the OX40 agonist ivuxolimab. These receptors came from an adult with an advanced solid tumor such as melanoma, head and neck, liver or kidney cancer. Both conserved end residues are part of each CDR3. Each record gives: V gene, D gene, clone size, J gene, CDR3 protein, CDR3 DNA. The D gene is left open where the match is weak. Some rows have no size entry. The others give once, few or many, or a class for an expanded clone.

V gene: TRBV27; D gene: .; clone size: .; J gene: TRBJ2-1; CDR3 protein: CASSPDVLAYNEQFF; CDR3 DNA: TGTGCCAGCAGTCCGGATGTCCTGGCCTACAATGAGCAGTTCTTC
V gene: TRBV27; D gene: TRBD1; clone size: .; J gene: TRBJ1-2; CDR3 protein: CASSPDRFYGYTF; CDR3 DNA: TGTGCCAGCAGTCCGGACAGGTTCTATGGCTACACCTTC
V gene: TRBV27; D gene: .; clone size: .; J gene: TRBJ1-1; CDR3 protein: CASSLSSGILNTEAFF; CDR3 DNA: TGTGCCAGCAGTTTATCGAGTGGCATTCTGAACACTGAAGCTTTCTTT
V gene: TRBV19; D gene: .; clone size: .; J gene: TRBJ1-3; CDR3 protein: CASSHDSAGNTIYF; CDR3 DNA: TGTGCCAGTAGTCATGACAGTGCGGGAAACACCATATATTTT
V gene: TRBV28; D gene: .; clone size: .; J gene: TRBJ1-1; CDR3 protein: CASSPREGPGAFF; CDR3 DNA: TGTGCCAGCAGTCCAAGGGAGGGGCCGGGAGCTTTCTTT
V gene: TRBV29-1; D gene: .; clone size: .; J gene: TRBJ1-5; CDR3 protein: CSAKADGGQPQHF; CDR3 DNA: TGCAGCGCAAAGGCGGATGGTGGGCAGCCCCAGCATTTT
V gene: TRBV30; D gene: .; clone size: few; J gene: TRBJ1-5; CDR3 protein: CAWNEAFQPQHF; CDR3 DNA: TGTGCCTGGAACGAGGCTTTTCAGCCCCAGCATTTT
V gene: TRBV7-2; D gene: TRBD2; clone size: .; J gene: TRBJ2-1; CDR3 protein: CASSLSGGVSYNEQFF; CDR3 DNA: TGTGCCAGCAGCTTAAGCGGGGGGGTGTCCTACAATGAGCAGTTCTTC
V gene: TRBV2; D gene: .; clone size: .; J gene: TRBJ2-4; CDR3 protein: CASSEASNIQYF; CDR3 DNA: TGTGCCAGCAGTGAAGCAAGTAACATTCAGTACTTC
V gene: TRBV30; D gene: .; clone size: .; J gene: TRBJ2-5; CDR3 protein: CAWSVLVKEAQYF; CDR3 DNA: TGTGCCTGGAGTGTATTGGTCAAAGAGGCCCAGTACTTC
V gene: TRBV30; D gene: .; clone size: .; J gene: TRBJ1-1; CDR3 protein: CASSPGPGADTEAFF; CDR3 DNA: TGTGCCTCCTCCCCGGGACCAGGGGCCGACACTGAAGCTTTCTTT
V gene: TRBV18; D gene: TRBD1; clone size: once; J gene: TRBJ1-1; CDR3 protein: CASSRQTGSPEAFF; CDR3 DNA: TGTGCCAGCTCACGACAGACAGGGAGCCCTGAAGCTTTCTTT
V gene: TRBV9; D gene: TRBD2; clone size: .; J gene: TRBJ2-7; CDR3 protein: CASSPGGGHPNEQYF; CDR3 DNA: TGTGCCAGCAGCCCGGGGGGGGGCCATCCGAACGAGCAGTACTTC
V gene: TRBV25-1; D gene: .; clone size: once; J gene: TRBJ1-4; CDR3 protein: CASSEYRTASFEKLFF; CDR3 DNA: TGTGCCAGCAGTGAATATAGGACAGCTTCCTTTGAAAAACTGTTTTTT
V gene: TRBV19; D gene: .; clone size: .; J gene: TRBJ2-3; CDR3 protein: CASSIGKGADTQYF; CDR3 DNA: TGTGCCAGTAGTATAGGAAAGGGAGCAGATACGCAGTATTTT
V gene: TRBV7-9; D gene: .; clone size: .; J gene: TRBJ2-1; CDR3 protein: CASSLGPASNNEQFF; CDR3 DNA: TGTGCCAGCAGCTTAGGCCCTGCTAGTAACAATGAGCAGTTCTTC
V gene: TRBV5-4; D gene: .; clone size: .; J gene: TRBJ2-5; CDR3 protein: CASSFIIGVQETQYF; CDR3 DNA: TGTGCCAGCAGCTTTATAATCGGGGTTCAAGAGACCCAGTACTTC
V gene: TRBV2; D gene: TRBD2; clone size: .; J gene: TRBJ2-7; CDR3 protein: CASTPQRGVGEQYF; CDR3 DNA: TGTGCCAGCACCCCCCAGCGGGGGGTTGGGGAGCAGTACTTC
V gene: TRBV18; D gene: .; clone size: .; J gene: TRBJ2-5; CDR3 protein: CASSPPLKETQYF; CDR3 DNA: TGTGCCAGCTCACCACCGTTAAAGGAGACCCAGTACTTC
V gene: TRBV19; D gene: .; clone size: .; J gene: TRBJ1-1; CDR3 protein: CASSRRMNTEAFF; CDR3 DNA: TGTGCCAGTAGTAGGCGGATGAACACTGAAGCTTTCTTT
V gene: TRBV23-1; D gene: TRBD1; clone size: .; J gene: TRBJ2-3; CDR3 protein: CASSQSEGAVIHTQYF; CDR3 DNA: TGCGCCAGCAGTCAATCTGAGGGGGCGGTTATCCATACGCAGTATTTT
V gene: TRBV7-2; D gene: .; clone size: .; J gene: TRBJ1-2; CDR3 protein: CASSLDLGAYGYTF; CDR3 DNA: TGTGCCAGCAGCTTAGACTTGGGGGCGTATGGCTACACCTTC
V gene: TRBV5-1; D gene: TRBD2; clone size: once; J gene: TRBJ2-1; CDR3 protein: CASSVPSGGVSEQFF; CDR3 DNA: TGCGCCAGCAGCGTACCTAGCGGGGGGGTTAGTGAGCAGTTCTTC
V gene: TRBV15; D gene: .; clone size: .; J gene: TRBJ2-7; CDR3 protein: CATSRDLGGLGYEQYF; CDR3 DNA: TGTGCCACCAGCAGAGATCTAGGGGGGCTTGGGTACGAGCAGTACTTC
V gene: TRBV27; D gene: .; clone size: .; J gene: TRBJ2-7; CDR3 protein: CASSLNSGYPYEQYF; CDR3 DNA: TGTGCCAGCAGTTTAAATAGCGGATACCCCTACGAGCAGTACTTC
V gene: TRBV28; D gene: .; clone size: .; J gene: TRBJ2-4; CDR3 protein: CASLGPVSGGETFLAKNIQYF; CDR3 DNA: TGTGCCAGCTTAGGCCCGGTTTCAGGGGGGGAGACGTTCCTAGCCAAAAACATTCAGTACTTC
V gene: TRBV18; D gene: TRBD2; clone size: once; J gene: TRBJ2-7; CDR3 protein: CASSPTLAGATYEQYF; CDR3 DNA: TGTGCCAGTTCACCAACCCTAGCGGGAGCAACGTACGAGCAGTACTTC
V gene: TRBV5-8; D gene: TRBD2; clone size: once; J gene: TRBJ2-1; CDR3 protein: CASSGRGNPNEQFF; CDR3 DNA: TGTGCCAGCAGCGGGCGGGGGAATCCCAATGAGCAGTTCTTC
V gene: TRBV30; D gene: .; clone size: .; J gene: TRBJ2-4; CDR3 protein: CACSTENIQYF; CDR3 DNA: TGTGCCTGCTCGACTGAAAACATTCAGTACTTC
V gene: TRBV9; D gene: .; clone size: .; J gene: TRBJ1-2; CDR3 protein: CASSSPPLYGYTF; CDR3 DNA: TGTGCCAGTTCGTCCCCCCCCCTATATGGCTACACCTTC
V gene: TRBV7-3; D gene: TRBD2; clone size: .; J gene: TRBJ2-1; CDR3 protein: CASTPTASGGVNEQFF; CDR3 DNA: TGTGCCAGCACTCCCACGGCTAGCGGGGGTGTCAATGAGCAGTTCTTC
V gene: TRBV30; D gene: TRBD1; clone size: .; J gene: TRBJ1-4; CDR3 protein: CAWSVQAGGNEKLFF; CDR3 DNA: TGTGCCTGGAGTGTACAGGCAGGGGGAAATGAAAAACTGTTTTTT
V gene: TRBV7-2; D gene: TRBD2; clone size: .; J gene: TRBJ2-7; CDR3 protein: CASSHSEVAGQYEQYF; CDR3 DNA: TGTGCCAGCAGCCATAGCGAGGTAGCGGGGCAATACGAGCAGTACTTC
V gene: TRBV6-6; D gene: .; clone size: .; J gene: TRBJ1-2; CDR3 protein: CASSYSPGRLKESYTF; CDR3 DNA: TGTGCCAGCAGTTACTCGCCAGGGAGGCTTAAAGAGAGCTACACCTTC
V gene: TRBV30; D gene: TRBD2; clone size: few; J gene: TRBJ2-7; CDR3 protein: CAGGASGSSYEQYF; CDR3 DNA: TGTGCCGGAGGGGCTAGCGGGAGCTCCTACGAGCAGTACTTC
V gene: TRBV10-1; D gene: TRBD1; clone size: .; J gene: TRBJ1-1; CDR3 protein: CASQQGARTEAFF; CDR3 DNA: TGCGCCAGCCAACAGGGGGCGCGAACTGAAGCTTTCTTT
V gene: TRBV10-2; D gene: TRBD1; clone size: .; J gene: TRBJ2-2; CDR3 protein: CASSERQGASTGELFF; CDR3 DNA: TGCGCCAGCAGTGAGAGGCAGGGGGCAAGCACCGGGGAGCTGTTTTTT
V gene: TRBV5-1; D gene: .; clone size: .; J gene: TRBJ1-5; CDR3 protein: CASSLAGLPHQPQHF; CDR3 DNA: TGCGCCAGCAGCTTGGCCGGCCTTCCCCACCAGCCCCAGCATTTT
V gene: TRBV5-6; D gene: .; clone size: .; J gene: TRBJ1-1; CDR3 protein: CASSSGKVISSWNTEAFF; CDR3 DNA: TGTGCCAGCAGCTCCGGGAAGGTAATAAGCTCGTGGAACACTGAAGCTTTCTTT
V gene: TRBV18; D gene: TRBD1; clone size: .; J gene: TRBJ2-7; CDR3 protein: CASSPPGTVYEQYF; CDR3 DNA: TGTGCCAGCTCACCACCCGGGACAGTCTACGAGCAGTACTTC